These 5 T cell receptor beta chains share one sample of origin, sequenced in a study of early T cells in non-severe SARS-CoV-2 infection. In TCRdb, the 5' RACE reads were re-called with MiXCR into one record per CDR3 protein. The profile shows over 85,000 distinct CDR3 sequences, around 13% of them singletons. Sequenced input: whole blood. These receptor sequences come from an adult who was a healthcare worker with PCR-confirmed SARS-CoV-2 infection or an uninfected control (not recorded which).

This clonotype has a handful of counts. The V and J genes are TRBV5-6 and TRBJ1-4; 10 positions agree with TRBD1. V was pared by 2 bases and J by 6 bases, with 4 bases of the junction left unmatched. The germline V gene encodes CDR1 SGHDT and CDR2 YYEEEE. CDR3 length: 15 amino acids. The CDR3 region has the DNA TGTGCCAGCAGCTTTTTGGACAGGGGGGATGAAAAACTGTTTTTT. Amino acids: CASSFLDRGDEKLFF.

This clonotype was recorded at least ten times. V usage is TRBV6-2 or TRBV6-3 and J usage is TRBJ2-2; D call uncertain. The CDR3 sequence is 14 residues long. CDR1 and CDR2 (germline): MNHEY, SVGEGT. V gave up 3 bases and J gave up 1 base, with 6 bases separating them. The CDR3 sequence is CASSYRVNTGELFF. For the CDR3, the DNA is TGTGCCAGCAGTTATAGGGTGAACACCGGGGAGCTGTTTTTT.

This clonotype occurred a few times. The rearrangement joins TRBV12-3 or TRBV12-4 to TRBJ2-5, with D tentatively TRBD2 (5 bases). The V end was cut by 4 bases, the J end by 3 bases, with 12 bases between. This CDR3 is built from 14 residues. The chain's CDR3 is CASSSRGAEETQYF. DNA of the CDR3: TGTGCCAGCAGTTCCCGGGGTGCGGAAGAGACCCAGTACTTC.

The CDR3 nucleotides read TGCAGTGCCTCGACGCTGGATACGCAGTATTTT. The encoded protein is CSASTLDTQYF. The chain is built from TRBV20-1 and TRBJ2-3; D is unclear. The V end was cut by 6 bases, the J end by 6 bases, with 10 bases between. Germline V gives CDR1 DFQATT, CDR2 SNEGSKA (reference sequence). There are 11 residues in the CDR3.

This clonotype was recorded many times. V usage is TRBV20-1 and J usage is TRBJ2-7; no clear D gene. Germline assignment: CDR1 DFQATT and CDR2 SNEGSKA (reference sequence). With 2 bases removed from V and 5 bases from J, the gap between germline ends came to 10 bases. This CDR3 comprises 12 residues. Here the CDR3 reads CSARFLVHEQYF. The DNA for the CDR3 is TGCAGTGCTAGATTTCTGGTGCACGAGCAGTACTTC.